Presented here are 30 T cell receptor beta chains from one specimen sequenced in a study of shared clonotypes between healthy human individuals. Repertoires were generated with immunoSEQ multiplex PCR, while TCRdb's copy carries only in-frame clones and drops some. The sample records 450,000 or so clones, 77% being singletons. The sequenced sample consisted of PBMCs. Receptors originate from a middle-aged woman in good health. Some clones in this sample may be carry-over from other donors' samples.

The V and J genes are TRBV28 and TRBJ2-1; 9 bases match TRBD1. Trimming removed 5 bases from V and 7 bases from J; junction bases left unmatched: 6. The CDR3 loop spans 14 amino acids. CDR1 is MDHEN, CDR2 SYDVKM, per germline. Here the CDR3 DNA reads TGTGCCAGCAGTGGGGAGGACAGGGGTAATGAGCAGTTCTTC. Its protein is CASSGEDRGNEQFF.

This clone occurred a few times. The chain couples TRBV5-5 to TRBJ2-2; TRBD2 matches 7 bases. Trimming removed 0 bases from V and 6 bases from J; junction bases left unmatched: 2. Germline V gene sequence: CDR1 SGHKS, CDR2 YYEKEE (reference sequence). This CDR3 contains 14 residues. The chain's CDR3 is CASSLVRGAGELFF. Written as DNA, the CDR3 is TGTGCCAGCAGCTTGGTCCGGGGGGCCGGGGAGCTGTTTTTT.

This clone was observed at least ten times. This chain joins TRBV5-4 and TRBJ1-2; 7 bases are a match to TRBD1. Germline V gives CDR1 SGHNT, CDR2 YYREEE (reference sequence). Trimming removed 3 bases from V and 4 bases from J; junction bases left unmatched: 3. The CDR3 has 13 residues. The CDR3: CASSSDRSYGYTF. The CDR3 bases are TGTGCCAGCAGCTCGGACAGGAGCTATGGCTACACCTTC.

The rearrangement joins TRBV5-4 to TRBJ2-2; 11 nucleotides match TRBD1. Germline V gene sequence: CDR1 SGHNT, CDR2 YYREEE (reference sequence). V lost 0 bases to trimming and J lost 5 bases; unmatched junction nucleotides: 3. This CDR3 spans 16 amino acids. The CDR3 DNA is TGTGCCAGCAGCTTGGCGGACAGGGGGCAAACCGGGGAGCTGTTTTTT. It encodes CASSLADRGQTGELFF.

This clone was seen more than once but under ten times. The chain links TRBV30 to TRBJ1-1; perhaps TRBD1 as D (5 bases). Germline lookup yields CDR1 GTSNPN and CDR2 SVGIG (reference sequence). Trimming stripped 3 bases from V and 2 bases from J, with 7 bases between. The CDR3 covers 12 residues. The CDR3 loop reads CAWSGHNTEAFF. The CDR3 region has the DNA TGTGCCTGGAGCGGACATAACACTGAAGCTTTCTTT.

V gene TRBV5-1 combines with J gene TRBJ2-1, with D possibly matching TRBD2 (6 bases). Germline V CDR1 and CDR2: SGHRS, YFSETQ. This CDR3 spans 14 amino acids. V lost 0 bases, J lost 9 bases, and 13 bases lay in between. The CDR3 protein is CASSLGLVEGEQFF. As DNA, the CDR3 is TGCGCCAGCAGCTTGGGACTAGTTGAGGGTGAGCAGTTCTTC.

In nucleotides, the CDR3 is TGTGCCAGCAGCTTAATTAGCGGGTCTGGGGCCAACGTCCTGACTTTC. It specifies CASSLISGSGANVLTF. This chain connects TRBV7-9 to TRBJ2-6, with 7 bases identical to TRBD2. V lost 2 bases to trimming and J lost 1 base; unmatched junction nucleotides: 2. This CDR3 has 16 amino acids. The germline CDR1 and CDR2 sequences are SEHNR and FQNEAQ (reference sequence).

This chain joins TRBV29-1 and TRBJ1-4, with 9 bases that match TRBD1. CDR3 length: 14 amino acids. J lost 7 bases, V lost 2 bases, and 5 bases had no gene match. Germline V lookup: CDR1 SQVTM, CDR2 ANQGSEA. The CDR3 coding sequence is TGCAGCGTTGAATCGACAGGGGGAGGTGAAAAACTGTTTTTT. It specifies CSVESTGGGEKLFF.

This rearrangement joins TRBV19 to TRBJ1-2; D unresolved. This CDR3 has 11 amino acids. Germline V gene data show CDR1 as LNHDA and CDR2 as SQIVND (reference sequence). The V end lost 7 bases, the J end lost 4 bases, and 7 bases lay between the germline ends. The DNA for the CDR3 is TGTGCCAGTAAGGCAGGCTATGGCTACACCTTC. It yields the protein CASKAGYGYTF.

The J gene is TRBJ2-5, the V gene TRBV28, with D possibly TRBD1 on 5 matching bases. The J call is uncertain, as TRBJ2-7 better fits the DNA end. This CDR3 has 15 residues. From germline, CDR1 is MDHEN and CDR2 SYDVKM. The CDR3 is CASRGPRGPSYEQYF. CDR3 bases: TGTGCCAGCAGGGGGCCGCGAGGACCCTCCTACGAGCAGTACTTC.

This clone was found a few times. Other DNA sequences in this sample translate to the same CDR3. This chain connects TRBV29-1 to TRBJ2-7, with D possibly being TRBD2 (5 bases). Trimming removed 6 bases from V and 3 bases from J, with 9 bases in between. The CDR3 has 11 amino acids. CDR1 SQVTM and CDR2 ANQGSEA come from the germline V gene. The chain's CDR3 is CSVGSGYEQYF. In nucleotides, the CDR3 is TGCAGCGTAGGAAGCGGCTACGAGCAGTACTTC.

This clone was picked up one time. This chain links TRBV18 with TRBJ2-5; D gene unclear. The CDR3 is 14 residues long. V gave up 2 bases and J gave up 5 bases, with 12 bases separating them. Germline V CDR1 and CDR2: KGHSH, LQKENI. CDR3 residues: CASSPSFQVETQYF. As DNA, the CDR3 is TGTGCCAGCTCACCATCCTTCCAGGTCGAGACCCAGTACTTC.

The chain has TRBV19 and TRBJ2-7; perhaps TRBD2 as D (6 bases). CDR1 and CDR2 from the germline V gene are LNHDA and SQIVND (reference sequence). Trimming shortened V by 5 bases and J by 4 bases, and 18 bases separated the two germline ends. This CDR3 is built from 15 residues. In DNA form, the CDR3 reads TGTGCCAGTAGTTCACCGGGACTGAGTATTTACGAGCAGTACTTC. Its translation: CASSSPGLSIYEQYF.

The gene calls are TRBV4-1 and TRBJ1-4, with 9 bases that match TRBD1. The CDR3 runs 15 residues. Trimming at V came to 3 bases and at J to 7 bases, leaving 6 bases not matched to a gene. Per the germline V gene, CDR1 is MGHRA and CDR2 is YSYEKL. CDR3 residues: CASSQVQGAAEKLFF. Written as DNA, the CDR3 is TGCGCCAGCAGCCAGGTACAGGGGGCAGCTGAAAAACTGTTTTTT.

The genes are TRBV27 and TRBJ1-3, with D unclear. V was cut by 5 bases and J by 4 bases, with 15 bases left in between. Germline V CDR1 and CDR2: MNHEY, SMNVEV (reference sequence). The CDR3 spans 15 residues. CDR3: CASSPQRVGGNTIYF. The CDR3, as DNA: TGTGCCAGCAGTCCTCAAAGGGTGGGAGGAAACACCATATATTTT.

This sequence joins TRBV27 and TRBJ2-1; TRBD1 matches at 7 bases. Unmatched junction bases numbered 15, after V lost 3 bases and J lost 4 bases. Germline CDR1 and CDR2: MNHEY and SMNVEV (reference sequence). The CDR3 runs 18 residues. The CDR3 sequence: CASSLEPLTGAPYNEQFF. In DNA form, the CDR3 reads TGTGCCAGCAGTTTGGAACCCCTTACAGGGGCTCCTTACAATGAGCAGTTCTTC.

This rearrangement joins TRBV7-2 to TRBJ1-2; 9 nucleotides align to TRBD1. After removal of 0 bases from V and 6 bases from J, the junction contained 5 bases not matched to a gene. CDR3 length equals 15 residues. The V gene's germline CDR1 is SGHTA and CDR2 FQGNSA. CDR3 coding DNA: TGTGCCAGCAGCTTAGCTACAAGGACAGGGGATGGCTACACCTTC. This translates into CASSLATRTGDGYTF.

The chain combines TRBV11-3 with TRBJ2-1, with D unclear. V lost 4 bases, J lost 6 bases, and 10 bases lay in between. The germline gives CDR1 SGHNT, CDR2 YENEEA. The CDR3 covers 13 residues. CDR3 in DNA: TGTGCCAGCAGCTCGGGTCTTTTCAATGAGCAGTTCTTC. It specifies CASSSGLFNEQFF. Combining the CDR3 with reference TRBV11-3 and TRBJ2-1 gives the whole variable domain EAGVVQSPRYKIIEKKQPVAFWCNPISGHNTLYWYLQNLGQGPELLIRYENEEAVDDSQLPKDRFSAERLKGVDSTLKIQPAELGDSAVYLCASSSGLFNEQFFGPGTRLTVL.

This clone has at least ten counts. The gene calls are TRBV28 and TRBJ2-7; D gene uncertain. V dropped 6 bases and J dropped 0 bases, with 15 bases sitting between them. CDR3 length: 15 amino acids. The germline CDR1 and CDR2 sequences are MDHEN and SYDVKM. Written as DNA, the CDR3 is TGTGCCAGCAGACGCGGCCCAAGCCCCTCCTACGAGCAGTACTTC. Translation gives CASRRGPSPSYEQYF.

J is TRBJ1-2 and V is TRBV19, with unresolved D. The germline V gene encodes CDR1 LNHDA and CDR2 SQIVND (reference sequence). The CDR3 has 11 amino acids. Trimming removed 0 bases from V and 7 bases from J, with 3 bases in between. The CDR3 region is CASSIDTGYTF. The CDR3 nucleotides read TGTGCCAGTAGTATAGATACTGGCTACACCTTC.

With regard to this clone: A read error may account for a junction end that differs from germline. V usage is TRBV7-7 and J usage is TRBJ2-3; D is uncertain. Germline lookup yields CDR1 SSHAT and CDR2 FNYEAQ (reference sequence). This CDR3 has 13 amino acids. CDR3 DNA sequence: TGTGCTAGCAGCTTAGGCCTCCGCGATACGCAGTATTTT. Its translation is CASSLGLRDTQYF.

Comments on this clone: One base away lies a much larger clone, so this may be a sequencing read error. Here the CDR3 omits its conserved ending phenylalanine or tryptophan, so a read error is the likely source. This chain's CDR3 is CASSTQRNTIYS. The CDR3 nucleotides read TGTGCCAGTAGTACCCAACGCAACACCATATATTCT. This rearrangement joins TRBV19 to TRBJ1-3; D is uncertain. CDR1 LNHDA and CDR2 SQIVND come from the germline V gene (reference sequence). The CDR3 is 12 residues long. The germline V and J ends were trimmed by 4 bases and 7 bases, with 8 bases remaining between them.

J is TRBJ2-1 and V is TRBV4-2, with 12 bases identical to TRBD2. Germline V gives CDR1 LGHNA, CDR2 YNFKEQ. The CDR3 runs to 16 residues. J lost 9 bases, V lost 0 bases, and 6 bases had no gene match. The CDR3 reads CASSQETLAGGGEQFF. DNA of the CDR3: TGTGCCAGCAGCCAAGAAACCCTAGCGGGAGGGGGTGAGCAGTTCTTC.

This CDR3 reads CASSQEPGSGGYTF. CDR3 nucleotide sequence: TGCGCCAGCAGCCAAGAACCGGGTTCCGGTGGCTACACCTTC. The genes are TRBV4-3 and TRBJ1-2; D is uncertain. The CDR3 is 14 residues long. Trimming stripped 0 bases from V and 7 bases from J, with 12 bases between. CDR1 and CDR2 (germline): LGHNA, YSLEER.

The V and J genes are TRBV4-2 and TRBJ2-7; no firm D call. Germline-derived CDR1 and CDR2 are LGHNA and YNFKEQ. This CDR3 has 15 amino acids. V lost 4 bases to trimming and J lost 1 base, with 14 bases between them. The CDR3 is CASSREGDVSYEQYF. In nucleotides, the CDR3 is TGTGCCAGCAGCCGTGAAGGAGATGTATCCTACGAGCAGTACTTC.

This sequence joins TRBV4-3 and TRBJ1-3; D not resolved. The ends were cut back, 0 bases at V and 5 bases at J, with 5 bases in the middle. The CDR3 spans 13 residues. Germline-derived CDR1 and CDR2 are LGHNA and YSLEER. CDR3 loop: CASSQDLRNTIYF. The CDR3, as DNA: TGCGCCAGCAGCCAAGATCTTCGAAACACCATATATTTT.

The rearrangement links TRBV6-4 to TRBJ1-2; 8 bases match TRBD1. Germline CDR1 and CDR2: MRHNA and SNTAGT. The CDR3 sequence is 15 residues long. The trim removed 2 bases at V and 5 bases at J, leaving 7 bases unmatched. CDR3 nucleotides: TGTGCCAGCAGTGACCAACCCGGGACAGGTTATGGCTACACCTTC. Protein sequence: CASSDQPGTGYGYTF.

This chain uses TRBV9 with TRBJ2-6, with D possibly being TRBD1 or TRBD2 (6 bases each). Trimming took off 6 bases at V and 2 bases at J, with 18 bases between the two ends. The CDR3 has 17 residues. Germline values: CDR1 SGDLS, CDR2 YYNGEE. CDR3 sequence: CASKGGAAQAGANVLTF. The CDR3 coding sequence is TGTGCCAGCAAGGGGGGCGCGGCACAAGCTGGGGCCAACGTCCTGACTTTC.

The chain combines TRBV29-1 with TRBJ1-2; 9 nucleotides match TRBD1. V trimming: 8 bases; J trimming: 8 bases; junction bases outside the gene matches: 12. The germline CDR1 and CDR2 sequences are SQVTM and ANQGSEA. CDR3 length equals 13 residues. In DNA, the CDR3 is TGCAGCACGGAGGGGGACAGGGTCGGCGGCTACACCTTC. Translating it yields CSTEGDRVGGYTF.

The J gene is TRBJ1-2, the V gene TRBV30; 9 positions match TRBD1. V dropped 0 bases and J dropped 8; count of bases not matched to a gene: 10. This CDR3 region has 15 residues. Germline V lookup: CDR1 GTSNPN, CDR2 SVGIG (reference sequence). CDR3 nucleotide sequence: TGTGCCTGGAGTGTACAGGGACAGGGCCTGAGAGGCTACACCTTC. It yields the protein CAWSVQGQGLRGYTF. The full variable domain, completed using reference TRBV30 and TRBJ1-2, is SQTIHQWPATLVQPVGSPLSLECTVEGTSNPNLYWYRQAAGRGLQLLFYSVGIGQISSEVPQNLSASRPQDRQFILSSKKLLLSDSGFYLCAWSVQGQGLRGYTFGSGTRLTVV.